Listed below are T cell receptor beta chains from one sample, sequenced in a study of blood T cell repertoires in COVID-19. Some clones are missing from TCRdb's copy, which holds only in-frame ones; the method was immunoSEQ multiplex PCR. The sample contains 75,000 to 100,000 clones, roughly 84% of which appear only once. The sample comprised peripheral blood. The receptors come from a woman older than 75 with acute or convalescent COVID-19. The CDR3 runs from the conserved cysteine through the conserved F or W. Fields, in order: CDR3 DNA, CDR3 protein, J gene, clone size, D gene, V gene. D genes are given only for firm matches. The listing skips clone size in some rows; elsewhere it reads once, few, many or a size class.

cdr3_nt: TGTGCCAGCAGCCCCCGGGTATACGGGGAGCTGTTTTTT
cdr3_aa: CASSPRVYGELFF
j_call: TRBJ2-2
clone_size: .
d_call: .
v_call: TRBV3-1/TRBV3-2

cdr3_nt: TGTGCCAGCAGTTCCCTGACAGGTTCAGCTAACTATGGCTACACCTTC
cdr3_aa: CASSSLTGSANYGYTF
j_call: TRBJ1-2
clone_size: few
d_call: .
v_call: TRBV6-5

cdr3_nt: TGTGCCTGGAGCTCCGGGACTAGCGGGAGAGAGCAGTATTTT
cdr3_aa: CAWSSGTSGREQYF
j_call: TRBJ2-3
clone_size: .
d_call: TRBD2
v_call: TRBV30

cdr3_nt: TGTGCCTGGAGTGTAGGAGGACAGGCTTATAATTCACCCCTCCACTTT
cdr3_aa: CAWSVGGQAYNSPLHF
j_call: TRBJ1-6
clone_size: .
d_call: TRBD1
v_call: TRBV30

cdr3_nt: TGTGCCAGCAGCATCCGGACAGGGGGCGGCGAAAAACTGTTTTTT
cdr3_aa: CASSIRTGGGEKLFF
j_call: TRBJ1-4
clone_size: .
d_call: TRBD1
v_call: TRBV7-6

cdr3_nt: TGTGCCAGCAGCCCTTCTTACTCTGGAAACACCATATATTTT
cdr3_aa: CASSPSYSGNTIYF
j_call: TRBJ1-3
clone_size: .
d_call: .
v_call: TRBV3-1/TRBV3-2

cdr3_nt: TGTGCCAGCAGTCTACGAGGAAACACCATATATTTT
cdr3_aa: CASSLRGNTIYF
j_call: TRBJ1-3
clone_size: .
d_call: .
v_call: TRBV12-3/TRBV12-4

cdr3_nt: TGTGCCAGTACCGGAGTCAGGGTCTCTGGCTACACCTTC
cdr3_aa: CASTGVRVSGYTF
j_call: TRBJ1-2
clone_size: .
d_call: .
v_call: TRBV19

cdr3_nt: TGTGCCAGCGGCGGTCGGGGGAGACTTACGACTAACTATGGCTACACCTTC
cdr3_aa: CASGGRGRLTTNYGYTF
j_call: TRBJ1-2
clone_size: .
d_call: .
v_call: TRBV7-2

cdr3_nt: TGTGCCAGTAGTTCCAGGACAGGGTCTTTCTTT
cdr3_aa: CASSSRTGSFF
j_call: TRBJ1-1
clone_size: few
d_call: TRBD1
v_call: TRBV19

cdr3_nt: TGTGCCAGTAGCCAACAGGGCTGGCTGGCGGCTTTCTTT
cdr3_aa: CASSQQGWLAAFF
j_call: TRBJ1-1
clone_size: .
d_call: .
v_call: TRBV19

cdr3_nt: TGTGCCAGTAGTATAGTGGGTCAGGGAAGTCAGCCCCAGCATTTT
cdr3_aa: CASSIVGQGSQPQHF
j_call: TRBJ1-5
clone_size: .
d_call: .
v_call: TRBV19

cdr3_nt: TGCGCCAGCAGCTTGCTCGGGGGGCGCGGTGAAAAACTGTTTTTT
cdr3_aa: CASSLLGGRGEKLFF
j_call: TRBJ1-4
clone_size: .
d_call: .
v_call: TRBV5-1

cdr3_nt: TGTGCCAGTAGTATAGACCTATTATTCCGGGACAGGGGAACGAGTAGCAATCAGCCCCAGCATTTT
cdr3_aa: CASSIDLLFRDRGTSSNQPQHF
j_call: TRBJ1-5
clone_size: .
d_call: TRBD1
v_call: TRBV19

cdr3_nt: TGTGCCAGCAGCTTATCGACCGGGGAGCTGTTTTTT
cdr3_aa: CASSLSTGELFF
j_call: TRBJ2-2
clone_size: .
d_call: .
v_call: TRBV11-3